This T cell receptor beta chain was observed in a study of control samples from healthy donors and cancer patients. Method: immunoSEQ multiplex PCR; TCRdb's copy keeps in-frame clones and lacks some. The data show around 85,000 clones, 70% to 90% seen once. Sequencing input: blood. The receptor was derived from a woman aged 55-69 years in good health.

The CDR3 sequence is CASTGGRINEQFF. In DNA, the CDR3 is TGTGCCAGTACTGGCGGGAGGATCAATGAGCAGTTCTTC. V usage is TRBV19 and J usage is TRBJ2-1, with 8 bases lining up with TRBD2. Germline CDR1 is LNHDA and CDR2 is SQIVND (reference sequence). CDR3 length: 13 residues. Germline trimming cut 7 bases from V and 6 bases from J; bases unmatched to any gene: 5.